This T cell receptor beta chain was sequenced for a study of T-cell memory formation after mild COVID-19. About the research overall: Largely donor-specific TCR clusters were found. Findings and caveats of the study: SARS-CoV-2 specificity was not confirmed for second-wave clones peaking on day 37. Clones that contracted from day 15 to 85 had balanced CD4/CD8; later expanders were CD4+ biased.

TCR alpha and TCR beta cDNA libraries carrying sample barcodes and UMIs came from 5'RACE with constant-segment primers. A single record per CDR3 protein comes from TCRdb applying MiXCR to the 5' RACE reads. The table shows 250,000 to 300,000 distinct CDR3 sequences, with around 15% occurring only once. Concerning this clonotype itself: The antigen is not known.

CDR1 is MDHEN and CDR2 is SYDVKM in the germline V gene. The V end was cut by 7 bases, the J end by 4 bases, with 19 bases between. This CDR3 contains 15 residues. This chain uses TRBV28 with TRBJ1-1, with D possibly matching TRBD1 (6 bases). Sequencing used PBMCs or a T cell subset sorted from them (not recorded which). The TCR comes from a man younger than 30 who had mild COVID-19 (a few samples of this study predate the infection). Cell type and time point are not known. The DNA for the CDR3 is TGTGCCAGCACCCATGGGGGCGGAGGGATCACTGAAGCTTTCTTT. Amino acids: CASTHGGGGITEAFF. The full variable domain, rest sourced from reference TRBV28 and TRBJ1-1, is DVKVTQSSRYLVKRTGEKVFLECVQDMDHENMFWYRQDPGLGLRLIYFSYDVKMKEKGDIPEGYSVSREKKERFSLILESASTNQTSMYLCASTHGGGGITEAFFGQGTRLTVV.